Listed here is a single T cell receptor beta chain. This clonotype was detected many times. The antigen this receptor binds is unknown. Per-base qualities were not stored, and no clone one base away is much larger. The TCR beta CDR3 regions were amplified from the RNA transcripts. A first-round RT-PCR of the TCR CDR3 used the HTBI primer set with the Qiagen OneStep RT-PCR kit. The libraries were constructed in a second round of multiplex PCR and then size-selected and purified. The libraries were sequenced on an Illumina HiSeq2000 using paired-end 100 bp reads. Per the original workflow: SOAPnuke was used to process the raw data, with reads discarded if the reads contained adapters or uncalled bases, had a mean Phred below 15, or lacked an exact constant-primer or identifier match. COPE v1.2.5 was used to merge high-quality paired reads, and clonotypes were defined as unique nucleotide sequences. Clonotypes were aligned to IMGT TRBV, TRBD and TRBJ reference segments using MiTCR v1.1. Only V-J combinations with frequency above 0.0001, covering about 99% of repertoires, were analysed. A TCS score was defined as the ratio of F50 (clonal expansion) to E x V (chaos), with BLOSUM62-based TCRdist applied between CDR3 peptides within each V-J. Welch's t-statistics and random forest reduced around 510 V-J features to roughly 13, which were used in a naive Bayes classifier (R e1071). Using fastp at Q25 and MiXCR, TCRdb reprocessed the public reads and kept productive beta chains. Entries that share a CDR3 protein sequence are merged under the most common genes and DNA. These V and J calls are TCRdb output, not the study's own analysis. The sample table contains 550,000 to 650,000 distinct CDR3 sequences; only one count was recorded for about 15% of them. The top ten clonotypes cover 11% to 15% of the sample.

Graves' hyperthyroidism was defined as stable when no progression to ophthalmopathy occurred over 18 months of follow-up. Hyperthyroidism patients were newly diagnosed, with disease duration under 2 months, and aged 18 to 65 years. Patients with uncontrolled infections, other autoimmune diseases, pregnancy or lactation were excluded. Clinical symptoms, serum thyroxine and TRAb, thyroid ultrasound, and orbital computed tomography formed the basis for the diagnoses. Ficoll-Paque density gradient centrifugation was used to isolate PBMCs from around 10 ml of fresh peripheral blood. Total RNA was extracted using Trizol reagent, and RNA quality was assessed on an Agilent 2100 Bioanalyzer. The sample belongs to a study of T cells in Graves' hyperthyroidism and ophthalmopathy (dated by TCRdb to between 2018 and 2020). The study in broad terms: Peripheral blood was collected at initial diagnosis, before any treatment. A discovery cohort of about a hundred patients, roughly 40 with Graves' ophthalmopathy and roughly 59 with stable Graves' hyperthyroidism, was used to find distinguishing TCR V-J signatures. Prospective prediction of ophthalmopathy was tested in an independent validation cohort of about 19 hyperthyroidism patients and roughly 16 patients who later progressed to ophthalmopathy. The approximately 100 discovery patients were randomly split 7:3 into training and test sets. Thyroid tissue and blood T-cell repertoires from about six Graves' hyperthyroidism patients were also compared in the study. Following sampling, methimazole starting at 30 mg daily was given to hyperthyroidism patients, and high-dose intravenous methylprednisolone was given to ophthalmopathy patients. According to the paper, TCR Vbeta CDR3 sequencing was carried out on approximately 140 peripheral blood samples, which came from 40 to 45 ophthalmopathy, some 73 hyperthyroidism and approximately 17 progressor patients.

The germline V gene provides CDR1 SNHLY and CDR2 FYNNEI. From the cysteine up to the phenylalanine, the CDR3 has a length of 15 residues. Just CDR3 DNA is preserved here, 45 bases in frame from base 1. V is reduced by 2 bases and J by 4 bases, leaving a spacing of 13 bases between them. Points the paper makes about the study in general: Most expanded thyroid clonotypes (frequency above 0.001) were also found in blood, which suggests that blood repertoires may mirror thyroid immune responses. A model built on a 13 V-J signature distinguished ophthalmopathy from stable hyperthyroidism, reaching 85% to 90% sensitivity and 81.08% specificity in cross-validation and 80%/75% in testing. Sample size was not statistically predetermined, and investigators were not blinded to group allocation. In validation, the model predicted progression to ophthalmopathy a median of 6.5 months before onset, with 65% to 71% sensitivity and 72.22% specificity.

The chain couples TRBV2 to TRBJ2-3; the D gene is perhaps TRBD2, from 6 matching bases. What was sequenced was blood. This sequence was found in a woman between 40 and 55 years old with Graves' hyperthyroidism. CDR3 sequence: CASSEWRDGPDTQYF. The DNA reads TGTGCCAGCAGTGAATGGCGGGATGGCCCAGATACGCAGTATTTT. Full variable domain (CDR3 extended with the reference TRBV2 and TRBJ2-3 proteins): EPEVTQTPSHQVTQMGQEVILRCVPISNHLYFYWYRQILGQKVEFLVSFYNNEISEKSEIFDDQFSVERPDGSNFTLKIRSTKLEDSAMYFCASSEWRDGPDTQYFGPGTRLTVL.